The 3 T cell receptor beta chains below were found in one sample sequenced in a study of graft-versus-host responses after intestinal transplantation. Here immunoSEQ multiplex PCR was the method, and the copy in TCRdb shows in-frame clones only, minus some. This table has tens of thousands of clones, 91% appearing once. Their antigen targets remain unknown. The input for sequencing was unstimulated CD4+ T cells sorted from spleen or lymph node cells, taken before intestinal transplant. The source is a human donor who received an intestinal transplant.

This clone was observed a single time. V is TRBV14 and J is TRBJ1-2; a possible D gene is TRBD1 (5 bases). The CDR3 is 16 amino acids. Trimming took 0 bases from V and 8 from J, leaving 19 bases between them. Per germline, CDR1 SGHDN and CDR2 FVKESK. This CDR3 is CASSQDTVARVGGYTF. Written as DNA, the CDR3 is TGTGCCAGCAGCCAAGATACGGTCGCCAGGGTCGGAGGCTACACCTTC.

V and J are TRBV11-2 and TRBJ2-5; possibly TRBD2 for D (6 bases). Trimming stripped 5 bases from V and 4 bases from J, with 20 bases between. Germline V gene data show CDR1 as SGHAT and CDR2 as FQNNGV. The CDR3 loop spans 16 amino acids. DNA of the CDR3: TGTGCCAGCAGCCCAGCTGGGGGGTTGGCCGGAGAGACCCAGTACTTC. Translated, it gives CASSPAGGLAGETQYF.

This clone was counted only a few times. The rearrangement joins TRBV7-8 to TRBJ1-6; D remains unclear. This CDR3 comprises 16 residues. Germline V gives CDR1 SGHVS, CDR2 FQNEAQ. V was clipped by 1 base and J by 6 bases, with 13 bases between them. The CDR3 spells CASSLEGGVSNSPLHF. CDR3 coding DNA: TGTGCCAGCAGCTTAGAAGGCGGGGTGTCTAATTCACCCCTCCACTTT.